This T cell receptor beta chain was captured in a study of breast tumors, draining lymph nodes, adjacent tissues. On this clonotype: A read error is possible here, since a much larger clone lies one base away.

From the multiplex PCR reads, TCRdb called clonotypes with MiXCR, one entry per CDR3 protein. The profile shows 50,000 to 85,000 distinct CDR3 sequences, 40% to 45% of them singletons. In germline, CDR1 is MNHEY, CDR2 SMNVEV (reference sequence). The CDR3 spans 14 residues. The chain recombines TRBV27 with TRBJ2-1; D call uncertain. The sequenced sample consisted of breast tumor tissue. This receptor was obtained from a female donor with breast cancer. Some clones in this sample may be carry-over from other donors' samples. The CDR3 loop reads CASSFKGRFNGQFF. The CDR3 DNA is TGTGCCAGCAGTTTCAAAGGCCGGTTCAATGGGCAGTTCTTC.